These 28 T cell receptor beta chains were all obtained from the same sample, sequenced in a study of OX40 agonist ivuxolimab in advanced cancers. Generated by immunoSEQ multiplex PCR, the TCRdb table keeps only in-frame clones and is missing some. The repertoire holds tens of thousands of clones, with around 88% as singletons. Sequencing was performed on CD4+ or CD8+ T cells sorted from blood, taken in a trial of the OX40 agonist ivuxolimab. These receptors all stem from an adult with an advanced solid tumor such as melanoma, head and neck, liver or kidney cancer.

This clone was seen more than once but under ten times. The chain employs TRBV10-3 and TRBJ2-7; TRBD1 matches at 8 bases. V lost 7 bases and J lost 3; bases outside the gene matches: 2. Germline assignment: CDR1 ENHRY and CDR2 SYGVKD. This CDR3 is 12 amino acids long. The CDR3 loop is CAIKTGDYEQYF. CDR3 sequence (DNA): TGTGCCATCAAGACAGGGGACTACGAGCAGTACTTC.

The rearrangement joins TRBV14 to TRBJ2-5; D uncertain. V was shortened by 4 bases and J by 2 bases, with 8 bases between the two germline ends. Germline values: CDR1 SGHDN, CDR2 FVKESK. CDR3 length: 13 amino acids. The DNA of the CDR3 is TGTGCCAGCAGCCGACTGAGACAAGAGACCCAGTACTTC. Its protein product is CASSRLRQETQYF. The whole variable domain, filled in from reference TRBV14 and TRBJ2-5, reads EAGVTQFPSHSVIEKGQTVTLRCDPISGHDNLYWYRRVMGKEIKFLLHFVKESKQDESGMPNNRFLAERTGGTYSTLKVQPAELEDSGVYFCASSRLRQETQYFGPGTRLLVL.

J is TRBJ2-3 and V is TRBV5-1, with TRBD2 identical over 13 bases. The CDR3 has 16 residues. The V segment lost 4 bases and the J segment 2 bases; nucleotides outside the gene matches: 4. The germline gives CDR1 SGHRS, CDR2 YFSETQ. The CDR3 spells CASSPGLAGITDTQYF. The CDR3 DNA sequence: TGCGCCAGCAGCCCGGGACTAGCGGGGATCACAGATACGCAGTATTTT.

This chain links TRBV6-5 with TRBJ1-3, with a tentative D call TRBD1 (6 bases). The CDR3 runs 15 residues. Germline V gives CDR1 MNHEY, CDR2 SVGAGI. Trimming removed 3 bases at V and 4 bases at J, with 13 bases between. CDR3 residues: CASSYRPGVGNTIYF. The CDR3 DNA sequence: TGTGCCAGCAGTTATCGCCCAGGGGTGGGAAACACCATATATTTT.

The chain couples TRBV5-4 to TRBJ2-1; TRBD2 is a possible D gene (5 bases). This CDR3 is built from 17 residues. From germline, CDR1 is SGHNT and CDR2 YYREEE (reference sequence). With 6 bases removed from V and 1 base from J, the gap between germline ends came to 20 bases. The CDR3 nucleotides are TGTGCCAGCACCAATGGAGCAAGCGGTCCTTCCTACAATGAGCAGTTCTTC. It codes for CASTNGASGPSYNEQFF.

In DNA form, the CDR3 reads TGCGCCAGCAGCTTCGGAGGGACCTCTAACTATGGCTACACCTTC. It is translated as CASSFGGTSNYGYTF. The chain is built from TRBV5-1 and TRBJ1-2; D perhaps matches TRBD1 (5 bases). V lost 2 bases and J lost 0, with 11 bases in between. This CDR3 spans 15 amino acids. Per germline, CDR1 SGHRS and CDR2 YFSETQ.

The chain is built from TRBV7-8 and TRBJ2-1; no clear D gene. Per the germline V gene, CDR1 is SGHVS and CDR2 is FQNEAQ. V was cut by 5 bases and J by 7 bases, with 18 bases left in between. The CDR3 totals 15 residues. The CDR3 nucleotides are TGTGCCAGCAGCCTGGACCCCGAAAGACGGAATGAGCAGTTCTTC. Translated: CASSLDPERRNEQFF. The complete variable domain, with remaining parts taken from reference TRBV7-8 and TRBJ2-1, reads GAGVSQSPRYKVAKRGQDVALRCDPISGHVSLFWYQQALGQGPEFLTYFQNEAQLDKSGLPSDRFFAERPEGSVSTLKIQRTQQEDSAVYLCASSLDPERRNEQFFGPGTRLTVL.

J is TRBJ1-2 and V is TRBV4-2; 7 bases are a match to TRBD1. In germline, CDR1 is LGHNA, CDR2 YNFKEQ. The ends lost 1 base at V and 2 bases at J; junction bases unmatched: 7. This CDR3 region has 16 residues. CDR3 nucleotide sequence: TGTGCCAGCAGCCAAGTAGAATTCAGGGGGAACTATGGCTACACCTTC. It translates to CASSQVEFRGNYGYTF.

The rearrangement links TRBV5-1 to TRBJ2-2; D may be TRBD2 (6 bases). V shed 5 bases and J shed 1 base, with 15 bases lying between them. The CDR3 contains 16 residues. CDR1 SGHRS and CDR2 YFSETQ come from the germline V gene. As DNA, the CDR3 is TGCGCCAGCAGTCAGGGACTTCCGCGGAACACCGGGGAGCTGTTTTTT. Its translation: CASSQGLPRNTGELFF.

The chain carries TRBV30 and TRBJ1-4, with 7 bases lining up with TRBD1. This CDR3 comprises 13 residues. V shed 4 bases, J shed 8 bases, and the junction held 7 bases outside the gene matches. Germline CDR1 is GTSNPN and CDR2 is SVGIG (reference sequence). CDR3 bases: TGTGCCTGGAACGGGGGGACAGCAGAAAAACTGTTTTTT. Translated: CAWNGGTAEKLFF.

The J gene is TRBJ2-7, the V gene TRBV11-2; 8 nucleotides line up with TRBD2. Looked up from germline, CDR1 is SGHAT and CDR2 is FQNNGV. With 8 bases clipped from V and 4 bases from J, the junction kept 7 bases outside the gene matches. This CDR3 has 13 residues. CDR3 protein: CASQRERGYEQYF. Here the CDR3 DNA reads TGTGCCAGCCAGCGGGAGAGGGGGTACGAGCAGTACTTC.

The CDR3 here is CASSSWTGREAFF. The CDR3 nucleotides read TGCGCCAGCAGCTCCTGGACAGGGCGGGAAGCTTTCTTT. This chain joins TRBV5-1 and TRBJ1-1; 8 bases fit TRBD1. Unmatched junction bases numbered 6, after V lost 3 bases and J lost 8 bases. Germline loops: CDR1 SGHRS, CDR2 YFSETQ. The CDR3 is 13 amino acids.

The chain is built from TRBV7-3 and TRBJ2-5; TRBD1 is a possible D gene (7 bases). Germline lookup yields CDR1 SGHTA and CDR2 FQGTGA. The V end was cut by 5 bases, the J end by 5 bases, with 18 bases between. The length of the CDR3 is 15 residues. CDR3 sequence (DNA): TGTGCCAGCAGCGCGAACCCAGGGGGGTCTGAGACCCAGTACTTC. Translating it yields CASSANPGGSETQYF.

CDR3 bases: TGTGCCAGCAGCTTATTCTCCCATGAGCAGTTCTTC. Translating it yields CASSLFSHEQFF. This sequence joins TRBV7-9 and TRBJ2-1; D gene ambiguous. The CDR3 runs 12 residues. The V end was cut by 2 bases, the J end by 8 bases, with 7 bases between. Per germline, CDR1 SEHNR and CDR2 FQNEAQ (reference sequence).

The gene calls are TRBV7-2 and TRBJ2-1; 9 bases are shared with TRBD1. This CDR3 spans 15 amino acids. Germline CDR1 SGHTA, CDR2 FQGNSA. Trimming at V came to 4 bases and at J to 9 bases, leaving 10 bases not matched to a gene. Written as DNA, the CDR3 is TGTGCCAGCAGCTCCGGGACAGGGTCGATGAGTGAGCAGTTCTTC. Protein sequence: CASSSGTGSMSEQFF. The complete variable domain, with remaining parts taken from reference TRBV7-2 and TRBJ2-1, reads GAGVSQSPSNKVTEKGKDVELRCDPISGHTALYWYRQSLGQGLEFLIYFQGNSAPDKSGLPSDRFSAERTGGSVSTLTIQRTQQEDSAVYLCASSSGTGSMSEQFFGPGTRLTVL.

The V and J genes are TRBV2 and TRBJ1-2, with 10 bases that match TRBD1. Germline V gene lookup returns CDR1 SNHLY and CDR2 FYNNEI. V was pared by 11 bases and J by 4 bases, with 7 bases of the junction left unmatched. The CDR3 totals 13 residues. The CDR3 DNA reads as TGTGCCGGGGCTGGGACAGGGGCCTATGGCTACACCTTC. Translated, it gives CAGAGTGAYGYTF.

This chain links TRBV6-1 with TRBJ2-3; TRBD2 matches at 11 bases. Germline V CDR1 and CDR2: MNHNS, SASEGT. The V gene end was trimmed by 2 bases and the J gene end by 6 bases; junction bases not matched to a gene: 13. The CDR3 covers 18 residues. DNA of the CDR3: TGTGCCAGCAGTGAATGGGGGGGGACTAGCGGTGGTTCGGATACGCAGTATTTT. Amino acid sequence: CASSEWGGTSGGSDTQYF.

The V call is TRBV30, the J call TRBJ2-3, with 9 bases that match TRBD2. Germline assignment: CDR1 GTSNPN and CDR2 SVGIG (reference sequence). The V segment lost 0 bases and the J segment 1 base; nucleotides outside the gene matches: 2. The CDR3 is 15 residues long. CDR3 protein: CAWSVGGGGTDTQYF. The DNA of the CDR3 is TGTGCCTGGAGTGTCGGCGGGGGGGGCACAGATACGCAGTATTTT.

This chain links TRBV7-2 with TRBJ2-5, with D maybe TRBD1 (6 bases). V was trimmed by 2 bases and J by 5 bases, leaving 9 bases between them. This CDR3 contains 13 residues. Germline V gene data show CDR1 as SGHTA and CDR2 as FQGNSA. The CDR3 DNA reads as TGTGCCAGCAGCTTATCAGGGGATGAGACCCAGTACTTC. Protein sequence: CASSLSGDETQYF.

This chain links TRBV18 with TRBJ2-5, with a possible D match to TRBD2 (5 bases). V lost 3 bases and J 1 base, leaving 9 bases between the germline ends. The CDR3 extends over 14 amino acids. CDR1 is KGHSH, CDR2 LQKENI, per germline. CDR3 in DNA: TGTGCCAGCTCACCCCGAGAGGGCCAAGAGACCCAGTACTTC. It translates to CASSPREGQETQYF. The variable domain in full, completed from reference TRBV18 and TRBJ2-5, reads NAGVMQNPRHLVRRRGQEARLRCSPMKGHSHVYWYRQLPEEGLKFMVYLQKENIIDESGMPKERFSAEFPKEGPSILRIQQVVRGDSAAYFCASSPREGQETQYFGPGTRLLVL.

This clone was found once. This sequence joins TRBV6-6 and TRBJ1-1, with D uncertain. The germline gives CDR1 MNHNY, CDR2 SVGAGI (reference sequence). The V and J ends lost 4 bases and 2 bases respectively, with 8 bases between them. The CDR3 has 13 amino acids. The CDR3 is CASSLTPNTEAFF. For the CDR3, the DNA is TGTGCCAGCAGTTTGACACCCAACACTGAAGCTTTCTTT.

J is TRBJ2-3 and V is TRBV5-5; 9 nucleotides line up with TRBD1. V shed 9 bases, J shed 0 bases, and the junction held 5 bases outside the gene matches. The CDR3 covers 14 residues. Germline V CDR1 and CDR2: SGHKS, YYEKEE (reference sequence). In nucleotides, the CDR3 is TGTGCCACCGGACAGGGGAAAAGCACAGATACGCAGTATTTT. It specifies CATGQGKSTDTQYF.

The chain employs TRBV5-4 and TRBJ2-7; 7 bases align to TRBD1. This CDR3 is built from 16 residues. V shed 4 bases, J shed 1 base, and the junction held 11 bases outside the gene matches. The germline CDR1 and CDR2 sequences are SGHNT and YYREEE (reference sequence). Here the CDR3 reads CASSGLGGARSYEQYF. The CDR3 coding sequence is TGTGCCAGCAGCGGCTTAGGGGGCGCTCGGTCCTACGAGCAGTACTTC.

This clone was recorded a few times. The chain recombines TRBV7-8 with TRBJ2-2; D is perhaps TRBD1 (6 bases). Trimming took off 2 bases at V and 13 bases at J, with 14 bases between the two ends. The CDR3 extends over 13 amino acids. Germline V gene data show CDR1 as SGHVS and CDR2 as FQNEAQ. The CDR3 nucleotides read TGTGCCAGCAGCTTAATCGAACAGGGATCGCTGTTTTTT. Protein: CASSLIEQGSLFF.

The V and J genes are TRBV29-1 and TRBJ2-1, with D tentatively TRBD1 (6 bases). The V end lost 6 bases, the J end lost 13 bases, and 22 bases lay between the germline ends. This CDR3 contains 13 residues. Germline V lookup: CDR1 SQVTM, CDR2 ANQGSEA. The CDR3 is CSVGDSRGPAQFF. In nucleotides, the CDR3 is TGCAGCGTGGGTGACTCCAGGGGCCCTGCTCAGTTCTTC.

The chain employs TRBV18 and TRBJ2-2, with TRBD2 matching over 12 bases. The CDR3 loop spans 17 amino acids. The trim removed 3 bases at V and 4 bases at J, leaving 6 bases unmatched. CDR1 is KGHSH, CDR2 LQKENI, per germline. The CDR3 reads CASSPRETSGSTGELFF. DNA for the CDR3: TGTGCCAGCTCACCGCGGGAGACTAGCGGGAGCACCGGGGAGCTGTTTTTT.

As DNA, the CDR3 is TGTGCCAGCAGTTTTACCAGGGGTGTAGAGACCCAGTACTTC. Translating gives CASSFTRGVETQYF. The rearrangement uses TRBV28 and TRBJ2-5; tentatively, D is TRBD1 (6 bases). Germline CDR1 and CDR2: MDHEN and SYDVKM. Between the trimmed V and J ends, which lost 3 bases and 4 bases, there was a span of 12 bases. The CDR3 totals 14 residues.

This clone was picked up one time. The gene calls are TRBV5-1 and TRBJ2-1; 7 nucleotides align to TRBD2. The CDR3 covers 15 residues. V shed 3 bases and J 7 bases; nucleotides not matched to a gene: 10. Germline CDR1 is SGHRS and CDR2 is YFSETQ. CDR3: CASSSTGTTVNEQFF. In nucleotides, the CDR3 is TGCGCCAGCAGCTCTACCGGGACTACGGTTAATGAGCAGTTCTTC.